This is a list of T cell receptor beta chains from one sample in a study of shared clonotypes between healthy human individuals. The repertoire was sequenced with immunoSEQ multiplex PCR; TCRdb's copy has only in-frame clones and lacks some. The table has roughly 2,500,000 clones, under 95% seen once. Input material: naive CD4+ T cells from PBMCs. The receptors stem from a man younger than 35 in good health. Some clones in this sample may be carry-over from other donors' samples. Each CDR3 is given with its conserved first and last residue. Each record gives: D gene, J gene, V gene, clone size, CDR3 protein, CDR3 DNA. The D gene is left open where the match is weak. Where a row states a size, it is once, few, many or the class of an expanded clone; other rows omit it.

d_call: -; j_call: TRBJ2-7; v_call: TRBV7-2; clone_size: once; cdr3_aa: CASSSKSPAGEQYF; cdr3_nt: TGTGCCAGCAGCTCTAAATCCCCTGCGGGGGAGCAGTACTTC
d_call: TRBD1; j_call: TRBJ1-3; v_call: TRBV9; clone_size: -; cdr3_aa: CASSVTPDITGGGNTIYF; cdr3_nt: TGTGCCAGCAGCGTAACCCCCGATATTACAGGGGGGGGAAACACCATATATTTT
d_call: -; j_call: TRBJ1-4; v_call: TRBV5-1; clone_size: -; cdr3_aa: CASSLSTATNEKLFF; cdr3_nt: TGCGCCAGCAGCTTGTCGACAGCAACTAATGAAAAACTGTTTTTT
d_call: TRBD2; j_call: TRBJ2-2; v_call: TRBV30; clone_size: -; cdr3_aa: CAWRLAGADGELFF; cdr3_nt: TGTGCCTGGAGGCTAGCGGGAGCGGACGGGGAGCTGTTTTTT
d_call: -; j_call: TRBJ1-5; v_call: TRBV29-1; clone_size: -; cdr3_aa: CSVGGGLGNQPQHF; cdr3_nt: TGCAGCGTTGGAGGGGGGCTAGGGAATCAGCCCCAGCATTTT
d_call: TRBD1; j_call: TRBJ2-6; v_call: TRBV9; clone_size: -; cdr3_aa: CASSVTGAGANVLTF; cdr3_nt: TGTGCCAGCAGCGTAACAGGGGCCGGGGCCAACGTCCTGACTTTC
d_call: TRBD2; j_call: TRBJ2-7; v_call: TRBV7-6; clone_size: -; cdr3_aa: CASSPGTSGIPYEQYF; cdr3_nt: TGTGCCAGCAGCCCCGGGACTAGCGGGATACCTTACGAGCAGTACTTC
d_call: -; j_call: TRBJ2-7; v_call: TRBV6-5; clone_size: -; cdr3_aa: CASRSPQNSYEQYF; cdr3_nt: TGTGCCAGCAGATCTCCACAGAACTCCTACGAGCAGTACTTC
d_call: TRBD1; j_call: TRBJ1-2; v_call: TRBV15; clone_size: -; cdr3_aa: CATSRGRDRALLAF; cdr3_nt: TGTGCCACCAGCAGAGGCCGGGACAGGGCCCTACTCGCCTTC
d_call: -; j_call: TRBJ2-5; v_call: TRBV14; clone_size: -; cdr3_aa: CASSRGTPYQETQYF; cdr3_nt: TGTGCCAGCAGCCGCGGGACTCCGTACCAAGAGACCCAGTACTTC
d_call: TRBD2; j_call: TRBJ2-3; v_call: TRBV18; clone_size: -; cdr3_aa: CASSSSAGGTTDTQYF; cdr3_nt: TGTGCCAGCTCATCCTCAGCGGGAGGGACGACAGATACGCAGTATTTT
d_call: -; j_call: TRBJ1-5; v_call: TRBV6-1; clone_size: -; cdr3_aa: CASVLAPARRQPQHF; cdr3_nt: TGTGCCAGCGTTTTAGCCCCTGCGCGCCGGCAGCCCCAGCATTTT
d_call: TRBD1; j_call: TRBJ2-2; v_call: TRBV6-6; clone_size: -; cdr3_aa: CASTEQGGRELFF; cdr3_nt: TGTGCCAGCACTGAACAGGGGGGTCGGGAGCTGTTTTTT
d_call: TRBD2; j_call: TRBJ2-7; v_call: TRBV5-6; clone_size: -; cdr3_aa: CASSTRPSGIYEQYF; cdr3_nt: TGTGCCAGCAGCACCCGACCTAGCGGGATCTACGAGCAGTACTTC
d_call: -; j_call: TRBJ2-2; v_call: TRBV5-6; clone_size: -; cdr3_aa: CASSLSQGPANTGELFF; cdr3_nt: TGTGCCAGCAGCTTGAGTCAGGGCCCCGCGAACACCGGGGAGCTGTTTTTT
d_call: TRBD2; j_call: TRBJ2-5; v_call: TRBV5-4; clone_size: -; cdr3_aa: CASRHTGTSGSGQETQYF; cdr3_nt: TGTGCCAGCAGACATACCGGGACTAGCGGGAGTGGACAAGAGACCCAGTACTTC
d_call: -; j_call: TRBJ1-1; v_call: TRBV27; clone_size: -; cdr3_aa: CASSFLGATEAFF; cdr3_nt: TGTGCCAGCAGTTTTTTGGGGGCCACTGAAGCTTTCTTT
d_call: -; j_call: TRBJ2-1; v_call: TRBV11-1; clone_size: -; cdr3_aa: CASSPLVGAANEQFF; cdr3_nt: TGTGCCAGCAGCCCACTAGTTGGCGCTGCTAATGAGCAGTTCTTC
d_call: TRBD2; j_call: TRBJ2-3; v_call: TRBV5-1; clone_size: -; cdr3_aa: CASRILAGVIDTQYF; cdr3_nt: TGCGCCAGCAGAATACTAGCGGGAGTGATAGATACGCAGTATTTT
d_call: TRBD2; j_call: TRBJ2-7; v_call: TRBV27; clone_size: -; cdr3_aa: CASSLKPSGTYEQYF; cdr3_nt: TGTGCCAGCAGTTTAAAGCCTAGCGGTACCTACGAGCAGTACTTC
d_call: TRBD1; j_call: TRBJ1-3; v_call: TRBV2; clone_size: -; cdr3_aa: CAGRPGQGDTIYF; cdr3_nt: TGTGCCGGCAGACCCGGACAGGGGGACACCATATATTTT
d_call: -; j_call: TRBJ1-4; v_call: TRBV28; clone_size: -; cdr3_aa: CASKTRTGWNEKLFF; cdr3_nt: TGTGCCAGCAAGACACGGACGGGATGGAATGAAAAACTGTTTTTT
d_call: -; j_call: TRBJ2-5; v_call: TRBV5-4; clone_size: -; cdr3_aa: CASSFGQETQYF; cdr3_nt: TGTGCCAGCAGCTTCGGCCAAGAGACCCAGTACTTC
d_call: -; j_call: TRBJ1-2; v_call: TRBV28; clone_size: -; cdr3_aa: CASNKARPTPYGYTF; cdr3_nt: TGTGCCAGCAACAAGGCTCGACCCACGCCCTATGGCTACACCTTC
d_call: -; j_call: TRBJ2-1; v_call: TRBV2; clone_size: -; cdr3_aa: CASRPRSDEQFF; cdr3_nt: TGTGCCAGCAGGCCCCGAAGTGATGAGCAGTTCTTC
d_call: TRBD1; j_call: TRBJ2-4; v_call: TRBV6-5; clone_size: -; cdr3_aa: CASGDRVDKNIQYF; cdr3_nt: TGTGCCAGCGGGGACAGGGTGGACAAAAACATTCAGTACTTC
d_call: -; j_call: TRBJ1-6; v_call: TRBV5-1; clone_size: -; cdr3_aa: CASSLTGYNSPLHF; cdr3_nt: TGCGCCAGCAGCTTGACAGGGTATAATTCACCCCTCCACTTT
d_call: TRBD1; j_call: TRBJ1-2; v_call: TRBV27; clone_size: once; cdr3_aa: CASSPSTGGGYGYTF; cdr3_nt: TGTGCCAGCAGTCCTTCGACAGGGGGAGGCTATGGCTACACCTTC
d_call: TRBD1; j_call: TRBJ1-1; v_call: TRBV28; clone_size: -; cdr3_aa: CASSFAPGTGRGAFF; cdr3_nt: TGTGCCAGCAGTTTCGCCCCCGGGACAGGGAGGGGAGCTTTCTTT
d_call: TRBD1; j_call: TRBJ1-5; v_call: TRBV28; clone_size: -; cdr3_aa: CASSQGAFQHF; cdr3_nt: TGTGCCAGCAGCCAGGGGGCATTCCAGCATTTT
d_call: -; j_call: TRBJ1-5; v_call: TRBV4-1; clone_size: -; cdr3_aa: CASSLNGVQPQHF; cdr3_nt: TGCGCCAGCAGTTTGAATGGGGTCCAGCCCCAGCATTTT
d_call: -; j_call: TRBJ2-5; v_call: TRBV5-1; clone_size: -; cdr3_aa: CASSQTFGGETQYF; cdr3_nt: TGCGCCAGCAGCCAAACTTTTGGGGGAGAGACCCAGTACTTC
d_call: -; j_call: TRBJ1-1; v_call: TRBV7-6; clone_size: -; cdr3_aa: CASSPAGGGAFF; cdr3_nt: TGTGCCAGCAGCCCCGCGGGTGGGGGAGCTTTCTTT
d_call: -; j_call: TRBJ2-6; v_call: TRBV6-5; clone_size: -; cdr3_aa: CASSYTPTGANVLTF; cdr3_nt: TGTGCCAGCAGTTACACCCCTACCGGGGCCAACGTCCTGACTTTC
d_call: -; j_call: TRBJ2-7; v_call: TRBV18; clone_size: -; cdr3_aa: CASSPPAGASYEQYF; cdr3_nt: TGTGCCAGCTCACCACCAGCAGGGGCCTCCTACGAGCAGTACTTC
d_call: -; j_call: TRBJ1-1; v_call: TRBV7-3; clone_size: few; cdr3_aa: CASRLLPGTNTEAFF; cdr3_nt: TGTGCCAGCAGACTTTTACCAGGGACGAACACTGAAGCTTTCTTT
d_call: -; j_call: TRBJ2-2; v_call: TRBV5-8; clone_size: -; cdr3_aa: CASRTGENTGELFF; cdr3_nt: TGTGCCAGCAGAACCGGTGAGAACACCGGGGAGCTGTTTTTT
d_call: -; j_call: TRBJ1-1; v_call: TRBV7-2; clone_size: -; cdr3_aa: CASSLAQSGDTEAFF; cdr3_nt: TGTGCCAGCAGCTTAGCGCAGTCTGGGGACACTGAAGCTTTCTTT
d_call: TRBD1; j_call: TRBJ2-7; v_call: TRBV19; clone_size: -; cdr3_aa: CASSRGDRATYEQYF; cdr3_nt: TGTGCCAGTAGTAGGGGGGACAGGGCCACCTACGAGCAGTACTTC
d_call: -; j_call: TRBJ2-7; v_call: TRBV28; clone_size: -; cdr3_aa: CASISHTEQYF; cdr3_nt: TGTGCCAGCATCTCACATACCGAGCAGTACTTC